This record looks at one TCR beta chain sequence and its context. The study recruited people aged roughly 18 to 100 years across approximately 24 US areas. Allocation to cohorts depended on clinical history reported by the participants. Clones were read by immunoSEQ multiplex PCR, and TCRdb kept only the in-frame ones, dropping some. Among a few hundred thousand clones listed, roughly 92% were seen once. This entry is derived from a study of blood T cell repertoires in COVID-19. Study-level information: Spain, Italy and the United States supplied samples that represented acute and convalescent COVID-19. PBMCs, B-cell-depleted T cells, or T cells provided the cDNA or gDNA that made up the material.

The sample comprised PBMCs or T cells enriched from blood (not recorded which). The sequence was obtained from a woman aged 40 to 55 who had been exposed to COVID-19.

CDR3 region: CASSLGRGEQFF. In nucleotides, the CDR3 is TGTGCCAGCAGTCTCGGACGGGGTGAGCAGTTCTTC. This sequence joins TRBV6-4 and TRBJ2-1; a weak D match, TRBD2 (5 bases). This CDR3 region has 12 residues. V was pared by 5 bases and J by 9 bases, with 11 bases between. The germline CDR1 and CDR2 sequences are MRHNA and SNTAGT.